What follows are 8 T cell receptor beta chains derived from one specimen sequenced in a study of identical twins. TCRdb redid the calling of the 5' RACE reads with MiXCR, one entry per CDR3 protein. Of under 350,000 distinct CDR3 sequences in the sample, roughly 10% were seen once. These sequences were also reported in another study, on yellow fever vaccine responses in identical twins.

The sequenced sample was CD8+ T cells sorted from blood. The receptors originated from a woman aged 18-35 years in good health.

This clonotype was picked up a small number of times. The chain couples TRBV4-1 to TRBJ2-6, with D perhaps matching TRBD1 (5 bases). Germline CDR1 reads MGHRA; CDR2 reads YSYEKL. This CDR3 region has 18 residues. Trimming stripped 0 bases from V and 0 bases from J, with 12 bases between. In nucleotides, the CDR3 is TGCGCCAGCAGCCAAGAAGCCAGGGATTACTCTGGGGCCAACGTCCTGACTTTC. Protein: CASSQEARDYSGANVLTF.

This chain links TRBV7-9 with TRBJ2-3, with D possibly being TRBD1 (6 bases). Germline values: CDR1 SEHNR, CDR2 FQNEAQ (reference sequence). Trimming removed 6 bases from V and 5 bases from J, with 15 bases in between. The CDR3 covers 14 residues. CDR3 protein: CASSPGVSGDTQYF. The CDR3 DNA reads TGTGCCAGCAGTCCAGGGGTTTCGGGAGATACGCAGTATTTT.

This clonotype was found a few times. The CDR3 DNA reads as TGTGCCAGCAGCTTAGAAGATGACAGGGGGCGGGAGACCCAGTACTTC. Residues: CASSLEDDRGRETQYF. The V call is TRBV7-2, the J call TRBJ2-5; 10 bases match TRBD1. CDR1 is SGHTA, CDR2 FQGNSA, per germline. The CDR3 extends over 16 amino acids. V lost 1 base and J lost 5; bases outside the gene matches: 7.

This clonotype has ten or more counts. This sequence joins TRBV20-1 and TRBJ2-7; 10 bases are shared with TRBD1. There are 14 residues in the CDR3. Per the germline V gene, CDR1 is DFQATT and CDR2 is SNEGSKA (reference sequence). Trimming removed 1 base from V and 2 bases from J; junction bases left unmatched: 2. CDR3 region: CSARAGQGTYEQYF. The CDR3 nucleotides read TGCAGTGCTAGAGCGGGACAGGGGACCTACGAGCAGTACTTC.

The CDR3: CASSLSRQGDYGYTF. The CDR3 nucleotides are TGTGCCAGCAGTTTAAGTCGACAGGGCGACTATGGCTACACCTTC. V usage is TRBV28 and J usage is TRBJ1-2; 7 bases match TRBD1. V gave up 2 bases and J gave up 3 bases; unmatched junction bases: 6. CDR1 and CDR2 (germline): MDHEN, SYDVKM. The CDR3 is 15 amino acids.

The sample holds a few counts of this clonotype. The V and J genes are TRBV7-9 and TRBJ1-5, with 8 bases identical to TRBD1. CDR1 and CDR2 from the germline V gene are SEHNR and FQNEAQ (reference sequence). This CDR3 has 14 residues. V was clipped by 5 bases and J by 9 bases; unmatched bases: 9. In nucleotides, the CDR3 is TGTGCCAGCAGCGAGGACAGGGCTTTAGGGCCCCAGCATTTT. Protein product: CASSEDRALGPQHF. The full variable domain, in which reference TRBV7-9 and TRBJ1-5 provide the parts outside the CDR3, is DTGVSQNPRHKITKRGQNVTFRCDPISEHNRLYWYRQTLGQGPEFLTYFQNEAQLEKSRLLSDRFSAERPKGSFSTLEIQRTEQGDSAMYLCASSEDRALGPQHFGDGTRLSIL.

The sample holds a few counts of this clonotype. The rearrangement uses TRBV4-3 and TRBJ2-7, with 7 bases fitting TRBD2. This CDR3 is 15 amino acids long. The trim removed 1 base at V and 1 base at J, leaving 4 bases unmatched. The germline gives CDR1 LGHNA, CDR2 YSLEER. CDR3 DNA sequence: TGCGCCAGCAGCCAAGGTCCAGCGGGATCCTACGAGCAGTACTTC. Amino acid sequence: CASSQGPAGSYEQYF.

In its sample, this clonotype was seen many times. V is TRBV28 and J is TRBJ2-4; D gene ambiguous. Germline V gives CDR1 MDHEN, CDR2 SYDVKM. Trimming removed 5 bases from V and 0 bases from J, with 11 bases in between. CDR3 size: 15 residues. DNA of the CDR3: TGTGCCAGCAGTCCCTTAGAGGCAGCCAAAAACATTCAGTACTTC. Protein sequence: CASSPLEAAKNIQYF.